This T cell receptor beta chain was obtained from a study of blood T cell repertoires in COVID-19. About the study: The United States, Italy and Spain provided the acute and convalescent COVID-19 samples. PBMCs, B-cell-depleted T cells, or T cells were the source of the cDNA or gDNA that made up the material.

Per the germline V gene, CDR1 is SEHNR and CDR2 is FQNEAQ (reference sequence). The length of the CDR3 is 13 residues. Trimming removed 4 bases from V and 4 bases from J, with 10 bases in between. The data were produced by immunoSEQ multiplex PCR, yet TCRdb's version contains in-frame clones alone and is incomplete. The sample contains about 59,000 clones, 88% of which appear only once. This chain connects TRBV7-9 to TRBJ1-2; D not certain. This TCR was sampled from a woman of 80 years or more with active COVID-19. What was sequenced was peripheral blood. In nucleotides, the CDR3 is TGTGCCAGCAGCTCGAGAAGCGGCTATGGCTACACCTTC. Translated: CASSSRSGYGYTF.